The 21 T cell receptor beta chains below all came from one sample that was sequenced in a study of shared clonotypes between healthy human individuals. The repertoire was sequenced with immunoSEQ multiplex PCR; TCRdb's copy has only in-frame clones and lacks some. Of around 2.3 million clones in the sample, approximately 95% were seen once. Sequenced material: naive CD4+ T cells sorted from blood. Subset defined: CD45RA+ positively selected. Every receptor here comes from a man in his late teens or twenties in good health.

With regard to this clone: The same CDR3 can be traced to other DNA sequences in this sample. The chain couples TRBV30 to TRBJ1-4; D not resolved. V was trimmed by 2 bases and J by 4 bases, leaving 8 bases between them. This CDR3 is 13 amino acids long. Germline loops: CDR1 GTSNPN, CDR2 SVGIG (reference sequence). The CDR3 here is CAWSSGGNEKLFF. The CDR3 nucleotides are TGTGCCTGGAGTTCGGGCGGTAATGAAAAACTGTTTTTT.

The V gene is TRBV5-1, the J gene TRBJ1-6, with 9 nucleotides matching TRBD1. CDR1 is SGHRS, CDR2 YFSETQ, per germline. Trimming took 0 bases from V and 6 from J; bases not matched to a gene: 4. This CDR3 spans 16 amino acids. The CDR3 is CASSLVTGGRNSPLHF. CDR3 nucleotide sequence: TGCGCCAGCAGCTTGGTAACAGGGGGCCGTAATTCACCCCTCCACTTT.

The chain recombines TRBV7-9 with TRBJ1-1, with a weak D call TRBD1 (5 bases). Germline CDR1 is SEHNR and CDR2 is FQNEAQ (reference sequence). The CDR3 loop spans 14 amino acids. The ends were cut back, 8 bases at V and 2 bases at J, with 15 bases in the middle. This chain's CDR3 is CASRLGALNTEAFF. The DNA of the CDR3 is TGTGCCAGCCGCCTCGGGGCCCTAAACACTGAAGCTTTCTTT.

V gene TRBV7-9 combines with J gene TRBJ2-3; either TRBD1 or TRBD2 may supply D (5 bases each). From germline, CDR1 is SEHNR and CDR2 FQNEAQ (reference sequence). The CDR3 has 11 residues. V dropped 8 bases and J dropped 2 bases, with 5 bases sitting between them. The CDR3 DNA sequence: TGTGCCAGCGGGACCACAGATACGCAGTATTTT. Translation: CASGTTDTQYF.

This rearrangement joins TRBV5-1 to TRBJ2-6; no definite D call. V was clipped by 3 bases and J by 2 bases, with 9 bases between them. CDR1 is SGHRS and CDR2 is YFSETQ in the germline V gene. There are 15 residues in the CDR3. The CDR3 nucleotides read TGCGCCAGCAGCTACCCCGGTACTGGGGCCAACGTCCTGACTTTC. As protein: CASSYPGTGANVLTF.

This clone has only one observation. The rearrangement links TRBV30 to TRBJ1-2; D gene unclear. Between the trimmed V and J ends, which lost 7 bases and 2 bases, there was a span of 11 bases. Germline lookup yields CDR1 GTSNPN and CDR2 SVGIG (reference sequence). The CDR3 totals 12 residues. CDR3 in amino acids: CASSRENYGYTF. In DNA form, the CDR3 reads TGTGCCTCAAGCAGAGAGAACTATGGCTACACCTTC.

This chain links TRBV29-1 with TRBJ1-1; the D is unclear. The CDR3 sequence is 12 residues long. CDR1 SQVTM and CDR2 ANQGSEA come from the germline V gene. V lost 5 bases and J lost 2, with 9 bases in between. DNA of the CDR3: TGCAGCGTTTTCAGTCATAACACTGAAGCTTTCTTT. It codes for CSVFSHNTEAFF. Complete variable domain (other parts from reference TRBV29-1 and TRBJ1-1): SAVISQKPSRDICQRGTSLTIQCQVDSQVTMMFWYRQQPGQSLTLIATANQGSEATYESGFVIDKFPISRPNLTFSTLTVSNMSPEDSSIYLCSVFSHNTEAFFGQGTRLTVV.

The chain employs TRBV2 and TRBJ2-6; no definite D call. Looked up from germline, CDR1 is SNHLY and CDR2 is FYNNEI. CDR3 length equals 13 residues. Trimming removed 6 bases from V and 2 bases from J, with 5 bases in between. Here the CDR3 reads CASRLAGANVLTF. In DNA form, the CDR3 reads TGTGCCAGCAGGCTAGCTGGGGCCAACGTCCTGACTTTC.

About this clone: This sample includes further DNA sequences coding for the same CDR3. The chain combines TRBV11-3 with TRBJ1-1, with 7 bases aligning to TRBD1. Per the germline V gene, CDR1 is SGHNT and CDR2 is YENEEA. The V gene end was trimmed by 2 bases and the J gene end by 0 bases; junction bases not matched to a gene: 0. The CDR3 is 14 residues long. The CDR3 bases are TGTGCCAGCAGCTTACAGGGGGTGAACACTGAAGCTTTCTTT. It encodes CASSLQGVNTEAFF.

The chain employs TRBV11-2 and TRBJ2-6; no clear D. The CDR3 spans 16 residues. Germline assignment: CDR1 SGHAT and CDR2 FQNNGV. V lost 5 bases, J lost 2 bases, and 13 bases lay in between. The CDR3 loop is CASSHIAGTGANVLTF. Written as DNA, the CDR3 is TGTGCCAGCAGCCATATAGCAGGCACTGGGGCCAACGTCCTGACTTTC.

Here the CDR3 DNA reads TGTGCCAGCAGCTTACCAGGGAGAGAGTATGAGGGCTACACCTTC. Translated, it gives CASSLPGREYEGYTF. This chain uses TRBV7-9 with TRBJ1-2; maybe TRBD1 (5 bases). There are 15 residues in the CDR3. The V gene lost 2 bases and the J gene lost 8 bases, with 18 bases spanning the gap. Per germline, CDR1 SEHNR and CDR2 FQNEAQ (reference sequence). Drawing the rest from reference TRBV7-9 and TRBJ1-2, the complete variable domain is DTGVSQNPRHKITKRGQNVTFRCDPISEHNRLYWYRQTLGQGPEFLTYFQNEAQLEKSRLLSDRFSAERPKGSFSTLEIQRTEQGDSAMYLCASSLPGREYEGYTFGSGTRLTVV.

The rearrangement joins TRBV28 to TRBJ1-6; D may be TRBD1 (5 bases). Deletions cut 6 bases from V and 10 bases from J, with 13 bases between. From germline, CDR1 is MDHEN and CDR2 SYDVKM. The length of the CDR3 is 13 residues. The CDR3 sequence: CASSSRDLSPLHF. The CDR3 DNA follows: TGTGCCAGCAGCTCCAGGGACCTATCACCCCTCCACTTT.

V is TRBV28 and J is TRBJ2-1; 8 bases line up with TRBD1. V gave up 6 bases and J gave up 7 bases; unmatched junction bases: 8. Per the germline V gene, CDR1 is MDHEN and CDR2 is SYDVKM. CDR3 length: 14 amino acids. The CDR3 DNA reads as TGTGCCAGCAGCTTGGACAGGGTAGCGAATGAGCAGTTCTTC. Translating gives CASSLDRVANEQFF.

The chain is built from TRBV11-3 and TRBJ1-4; TRBD1 is a possible D gene (6 bases). CDR1 SGHNT and CDR2 YENEEA come from the germline V gene. V lost 5 bases to trimming and J lost 4 bases, with 14 bases between them. CDR3 size: 15 residues. The CDR3 DNA sequence: TGTGCCAGCAGCCAGGGCGGGGGCAGTAATGAAAAACTGTTTTTT. It codes for CASSQGGGSNEKLFF.

J is TRBJ2-1 and V is TRBV7-3; D is ambiguous. CDR3 size: 13 residues. The V end was cut by 5 bases, the J end by 5 bases, with 10 bases between. The germline gives CDR1 SGHTA, CDR2 FQGTGA. CDR3 amino acids: CASSATADNEQFF. The CDR3, as DNA: TGTGCCAGCAGCGCCACGGCCGACAATGAGCAGTTCTTC.

The chain employs TRBV10-3 and TRBJ2-1; 7 bases match TRBD1. Looked up from germline, CDR1 is ENHRY and CDR2 is SYGVKD. This CDR3 comprises 14 residues. The V and J ends lost 6 bases and 4 bases, in that order; junction bases with no gene match: 6. The CDR3 protein is CAIREGTDYNEQFF. The CDR3 DNA follows: TGTGCCATCAGAGAGGGGACAGATTACAATGAGCAGTTCTTC.

The chain links TRBV15 to TRBJ2-2; D remains ambiguous. This CDR3 contains 16 residues. Trimming shortened V by 0 bases and J by 5 bases, and 13 bases separated the two germline ends. Per germline, CDR1 LNHNV and CDR2 YYDKDF (reference sequence). The CDR3 bases are TGTGCCACCAGCAGAGATCCCCTTCGTACTACCGGGGAGCTGTTTTTT. It yields the protein CATSRDPLRTTGELFF. Supplemented by reference TRBV15 and TRBJ2-2, the full variable domain reads DAMVIQNPRYQVTQFGKPVTLSCSQTLNHNVMYWYQQKSSQAPKLLFHYYDKDFNNEADTPDNFQSRRPNTSFCFLDIRSPGLGDTAMYLCATSRDPLRTTGELFFGEGSRLTVL.

The chain couples TRBV6-6 to TRBJ2-7; no clear D. Germline V gene lookup returns CDR1 MNHNY and CDR2 SVGAGI (reference sequence). The CDR3 has 13 residues. Trimming shortened V by 2 bases and J by 3 bases, and 8 bases separated the two germline ends. CDR3 in DNA: TGTGCCAGCAGTTACGCCACCTTCTACGAGCAGTACTTC. It specifies CASSYATFYEQYF.

This clone was observed once. V usage is TRBV2 and J usage is TRBJ2-5; 10 positions agree with TRBD2. Germline lookup yields CDR1 SNHLY and CDR2 FYNNEI. The CDR3 extends over 13 amino acids. The V gene end was trimmed by 9 bases and the J gene end by 14 bases; junction bases not matched to a gene: 15. The CDR3 DNA is TGTGCCAGTAAGAGAGTATCTAGCGGGAGAGCATACTTC. This sequence encodes CASKRVSSGRAYF.

CDR3 DNA: TGTGCCAGCAGCTTCGCGCGAGGGGCGGGGCTCTACGAGCAGTACTTC. This gives the protein CASSFARGAGLYEQYF. The chain recombines TRBV5-4 with TRBJ2-7; tentatively, D is TRBD2 (6 bases). The CDR3 length is 16 residues. V was cut by 2 bases and J by 3 bases, with 18 bases left in between. Germline values: CDR1 SGHNT, CDR2 YYREEE (reference sequence).

The chain recombines TRBV25-1 with TRBJ1-2, with D maybe TRBD1 (5 bases). V lost 3 bases and J 4 bases, leaving 18 bases between the germline ends. The CDR3 contains 16 residues. Germline loops: CDR1 MGHDK, CDR2 SYGVNS. This chain's CDR3 is CASSDHIGGVVYGYTF. The CDR3 DNA is TGTGCCAGCAGTGATCATATTGGGGGGGTCGTCTATGGCTACACCTTC.